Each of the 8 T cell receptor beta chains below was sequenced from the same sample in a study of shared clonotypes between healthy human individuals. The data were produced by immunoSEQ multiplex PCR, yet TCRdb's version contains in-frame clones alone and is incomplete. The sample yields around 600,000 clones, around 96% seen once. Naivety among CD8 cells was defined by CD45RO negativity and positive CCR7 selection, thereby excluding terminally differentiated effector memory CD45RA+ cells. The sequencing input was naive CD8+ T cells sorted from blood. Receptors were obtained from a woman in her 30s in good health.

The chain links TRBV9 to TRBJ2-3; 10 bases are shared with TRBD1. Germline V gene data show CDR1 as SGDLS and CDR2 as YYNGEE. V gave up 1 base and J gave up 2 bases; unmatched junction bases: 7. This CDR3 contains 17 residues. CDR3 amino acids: CASSVSKTGGPTDTQYF. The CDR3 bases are TGTGCCAGCAGCGTATCCAAGACAGGGGGCCCCACAGATACGCAGTATTTT.

The CDR3 sequence: CASSPRGRGSYEQYF. CDR3 sequence (DNA): TGTGCCAGCAGCCCCCGTGGCCGAGGGTCCTACGAGCAGTACTTC. The chain carries TRBV7-8 and TRBJ2-7; D perhaps matches TRBD2 (5 bases). V was pared by 5 bases and J by 1 base, with 15 bases between. CDR1 and CDR2 from the germline V gene are SGHVS and FQNEAQ. This CDR3 has 15 amino acids.

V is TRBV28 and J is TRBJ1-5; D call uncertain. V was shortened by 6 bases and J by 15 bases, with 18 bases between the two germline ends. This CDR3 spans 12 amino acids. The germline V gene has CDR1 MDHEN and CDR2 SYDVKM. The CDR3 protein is CASSPDLVGRHF. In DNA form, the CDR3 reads TGTGCCAGCAGCCCAGACCTGGTAGGGAGGCATTTT.

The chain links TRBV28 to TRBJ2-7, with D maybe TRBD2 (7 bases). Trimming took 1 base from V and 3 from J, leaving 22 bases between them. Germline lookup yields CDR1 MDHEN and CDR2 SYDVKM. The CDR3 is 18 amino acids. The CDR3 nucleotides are TGTGCCAGCAGTTTATACCCCTCCGAGGGGGAGGGTAACTACGAGCAGTACTTC. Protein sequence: CASSLYPSEGEGNYEQYF.

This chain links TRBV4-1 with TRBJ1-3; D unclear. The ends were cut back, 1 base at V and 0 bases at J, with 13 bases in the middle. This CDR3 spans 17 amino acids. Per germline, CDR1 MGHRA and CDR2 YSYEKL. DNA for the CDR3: TGCGCCAGCAGCCAAGTCCTGACCGGTGGCTCTGGAAACACCATATATTTT. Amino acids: CASSQVLTGGSGNTIYF.

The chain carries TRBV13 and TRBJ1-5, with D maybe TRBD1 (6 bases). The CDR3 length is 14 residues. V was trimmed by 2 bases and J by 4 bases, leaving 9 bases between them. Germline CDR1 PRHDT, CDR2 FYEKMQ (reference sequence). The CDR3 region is CASSLQGWNQPQHF. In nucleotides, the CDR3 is TGTGCCAGCAGCTTACAGGGGTGGAATCAGCCCCAGCATTTT. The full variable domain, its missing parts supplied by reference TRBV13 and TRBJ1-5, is AAGVIQSPRHLIKEKRETATLKCYPIPRHDTVYWYQQGPGQDPQFLISFYEKMQSDKGSIPDRFSAQQFSDYHSELNMSSLELGDSALYFCASSLQGWNQPQHFGDGTRLSIL.

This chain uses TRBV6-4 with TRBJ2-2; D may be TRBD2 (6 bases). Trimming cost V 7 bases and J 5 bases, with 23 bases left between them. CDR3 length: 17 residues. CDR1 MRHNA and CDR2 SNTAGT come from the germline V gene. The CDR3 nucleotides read TGTGCCAGCACTGAGTCGAGTGAGGGAGGTCATACCGGGGAGCTGTTTTTT. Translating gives CASTESSEGGHTGELFF.

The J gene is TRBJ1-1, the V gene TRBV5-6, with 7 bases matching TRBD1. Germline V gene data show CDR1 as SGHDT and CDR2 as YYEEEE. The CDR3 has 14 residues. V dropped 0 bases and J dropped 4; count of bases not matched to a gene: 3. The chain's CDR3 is CASSLAGGSTEAFF. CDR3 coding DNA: TGTGCCAGCAGCTTGGCAGGGGGGAGCACTGAAGCTTTCTTT.